One T cell receptor beta chain is described in this entry. CDR1 is SGHTA and CDR2 is FQGNSA in the germline V gene. The CDR3 covers 15 residues. Trimming removed 1 base from V and 1 base from J; junction bases left unmatched: 1. Only in-frame clones appear in the TCRdb table, and some are missing; sequencing was by immunoSEQ multiplex PCR. The sample lists about 45,000 clones; under 95% were seen once. This sample was included in a study of T cell changes during pregnancy in multiple sclerosis. The rearrangement links TRBV7-2 to TRBJ1-5; 7 nucleotides agree with TRBD1. This sample comprised CD8+ T cells from peripheral blood mononuclear cells, obtained in the second trimester of pregnancy. The receptor comes from a female donor with multiple sclerosis, enrolled in a pregnancy study. In DNA form, the CDR3 reads TGTGCCAGCAGCTTAGGGACAGGCAGCAATCAGCCCCAGCATTTT. Protein: CASSLGTGSNQPQHF.